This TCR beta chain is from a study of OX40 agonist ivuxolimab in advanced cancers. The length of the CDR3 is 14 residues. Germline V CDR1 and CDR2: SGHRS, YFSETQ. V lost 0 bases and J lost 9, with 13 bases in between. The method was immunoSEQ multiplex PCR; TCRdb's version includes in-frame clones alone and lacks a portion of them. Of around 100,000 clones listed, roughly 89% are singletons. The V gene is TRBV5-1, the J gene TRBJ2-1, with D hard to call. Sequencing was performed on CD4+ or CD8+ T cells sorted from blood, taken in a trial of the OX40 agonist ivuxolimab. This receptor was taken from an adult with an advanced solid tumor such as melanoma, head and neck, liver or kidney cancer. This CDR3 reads CASSLGALASEQFF. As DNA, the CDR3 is TGCGCCAGCAGCTTGGGGGCCCTGGCTAGTGAGCAGTTCTTC.